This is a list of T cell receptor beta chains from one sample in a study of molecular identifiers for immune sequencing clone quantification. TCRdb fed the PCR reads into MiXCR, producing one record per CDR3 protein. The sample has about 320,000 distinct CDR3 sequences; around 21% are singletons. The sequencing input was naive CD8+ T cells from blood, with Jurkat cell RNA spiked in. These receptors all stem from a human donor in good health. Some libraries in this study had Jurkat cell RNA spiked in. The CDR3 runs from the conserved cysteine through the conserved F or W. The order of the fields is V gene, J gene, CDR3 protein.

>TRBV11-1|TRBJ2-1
CASSPKLVGWSYNERFF
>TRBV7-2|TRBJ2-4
CASSPAPLNIQYF
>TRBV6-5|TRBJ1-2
CASSYLNPGQGGYTF
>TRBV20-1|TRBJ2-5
CSAGDSRYQETQYF
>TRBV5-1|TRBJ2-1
CGSKAGSNEQFF
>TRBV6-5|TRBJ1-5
CASSQDSLNQPQHF
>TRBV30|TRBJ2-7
CAWNRLDYEQYF
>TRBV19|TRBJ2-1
CASSIVPLGGDEQFF
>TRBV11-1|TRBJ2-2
CASSPSRRVTGELFF
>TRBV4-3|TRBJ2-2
CASSTLVRAGGGHTGELFF